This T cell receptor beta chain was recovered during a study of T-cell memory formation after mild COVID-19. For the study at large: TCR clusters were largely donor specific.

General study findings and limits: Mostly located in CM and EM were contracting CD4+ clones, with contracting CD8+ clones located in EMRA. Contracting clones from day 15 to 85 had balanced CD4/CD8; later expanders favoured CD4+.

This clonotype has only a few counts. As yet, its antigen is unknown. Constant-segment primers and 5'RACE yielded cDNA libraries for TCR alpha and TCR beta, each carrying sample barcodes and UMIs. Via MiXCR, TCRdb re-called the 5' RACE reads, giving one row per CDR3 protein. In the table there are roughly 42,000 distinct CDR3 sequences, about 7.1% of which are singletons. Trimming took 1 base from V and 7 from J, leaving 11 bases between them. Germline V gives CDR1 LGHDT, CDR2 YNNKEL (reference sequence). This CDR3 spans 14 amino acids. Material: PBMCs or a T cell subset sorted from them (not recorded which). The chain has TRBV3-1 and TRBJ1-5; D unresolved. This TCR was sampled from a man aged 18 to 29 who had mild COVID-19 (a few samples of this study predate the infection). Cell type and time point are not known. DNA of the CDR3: TGTGCCAGCAGCCAAGGGCTGACGGACCAGCCCCAGCATTTT. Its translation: CASSQGLTDQPQHF.